The source of this T cell receptor (beta chain) is a study of neurological immune-mediated disorders. The team produced cDNA through 5'RACE using 10-nucleotide random UMIs. TCRdb redid the calling of the 5' RACE reads with MiXCR, one entry per CDR3 protein. The sample comprises 55,000 to 75,000 distinct CDR3 sequences, roughly 13% of which are singletons, and about 10% rests with the top ten. This clonotype was observed many times. The TCR was taken from a woman in her sixties or seventies with HTLV-1-associated myelopathy (HAM/TSP). The specimen was PBMCs.

The CDR3, as DNA: TGCGCCAGCAGCGCCCAGGGCGGGGGGAATCAGCCCCAGCATTTT. Encoded protein: CASSAQGGGNQPQHF. The gene calls are TRBV5-1 and TRBJ1-5, with a tentative D call TRBD1 (5 bases). The length of the CDR3 is 15 residues. The V gene lost 4 bases and the J gene lost 4 bases, with 15 bases spanning the gap. The germline V gene has CDR1 SGHRS and CDR2 YFSETQ.